A single T cell receptor beta chain is shown here with its context. This may stem from a read error, because a much larger clone lies one nucleotide away. The data stem from a study of T cell repertoires in cytomegalovirus infection. From germline, CDR1 is SGHTA and CDR2 FQGNSA. Trimming pared 0 bases from V and 13 bases from J, leaving 18 bases between. The CDR3 runs to 14 residues. One entry per CDR3 protein, called by TCRdb with MiXCR from the reads. The repertoire includes 150,000 to 200,000 distinct CDR3 sequences, under 25% of them detected once, and around 2.7% sits in the top ten. The chain couples TRBV7-2 to TRBJ1-1, with a possible D match to TRBD1 (5 bases). Sequences were obtained from PBMCs. The sequence came from a human donor in good health (CMV status not recorded). Some clones in this sample may be carry-over from other donors' samples. The CDR3 loop reads CASSLAGRQGIGFF. For the CDR3, the DNA is TGTGCCAGCAGCTTAGCGGGGCGGCAGGGCATAGGTTTCTTT.